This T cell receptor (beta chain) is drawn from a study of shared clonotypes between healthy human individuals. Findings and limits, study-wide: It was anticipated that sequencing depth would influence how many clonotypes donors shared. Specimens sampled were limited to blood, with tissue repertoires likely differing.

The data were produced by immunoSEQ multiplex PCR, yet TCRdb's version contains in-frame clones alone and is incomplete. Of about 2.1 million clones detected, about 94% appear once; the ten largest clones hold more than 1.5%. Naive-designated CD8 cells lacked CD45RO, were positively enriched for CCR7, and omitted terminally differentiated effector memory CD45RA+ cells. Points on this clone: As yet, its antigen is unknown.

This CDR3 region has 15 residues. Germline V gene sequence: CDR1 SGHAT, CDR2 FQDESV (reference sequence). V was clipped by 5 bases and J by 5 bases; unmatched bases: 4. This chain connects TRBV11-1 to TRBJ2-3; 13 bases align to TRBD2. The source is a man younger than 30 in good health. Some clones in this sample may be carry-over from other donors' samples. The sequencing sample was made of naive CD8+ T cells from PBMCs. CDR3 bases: TGTGCCAGCAGCACTAGCGGGAGGGCGATAGATACGCAGTATTTT. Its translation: CASSTSGRAIDTQYF.